These T cell receptor beta chains were read from a single sample in a study of vaccination and CD4 T cells after COVID-19. TCRdb reanalysed the PCR reads using MiXCR and keeps one entry per CDR3 protein. In the table there are 7,000 to 9,000 distinct CDR3 sequences, less than 50% of which are singletons. Their antigens remain unidentified. The sequencing input was CD4+ T cells from blood, cultured in vitro. These receptors were taken from a human donor in good health. The CDR3 runs from the conserved cysteine through the conserved F or W. The D gene is left open where the match is weak. Rows may omit the clone size; those that give it use once, few, many or a size class.

j_call v_call d_call clone_size cdr3_nt cdr3_aa
TRBJ1-3 TRBV19 . . TGTGCCAGTAACTATCGGCGAGGAAACACCATATATTTT CASNYRRGNTIYF
TRBJ2-5 TRBV20-1 . few TGCAGTGCTCGAAAGCAGTACCAAGAGACCCAGTACTTC CSARKQYQETQYF
TRBJ2-1 TRBV20-1 . . TGCAGTGCTAGAAAAGGGGACTACAATGAGCAGTTCTTC CSARKGDYNEQFF
TRBJ2-7 TRBV20-1 TRBD2 few TGCAGTGCTAGGACCCCCCTAGCGGGGCTGTCTTACGAGCAGTACTTC CSARTPLAGLSYEQYF
TRBJ2-7 TRBV6-1 . . TGTGCCAGCAGTGACCTCTTCCCCGAGCAGTACTTC CASSDLFPEQYF
TRBJ1-4 TRBV21-1 . . TGTGCCAGCACGAAGGGAGGGCTTAATGAAAAACTGTTTTTT CASTKGGLNEKLFF
TRBJ1-6 TRBV27 . few TGTGCCAGCAGGTTGGGGGGGAATTCACCCCTCCACTTT CASRLGGNSPLHF
TRBJ1-6 TRBV7-2 . once TGTGCCAGCAGCTTAGCGGCGGTTGCCTATAATTCACCCCTCCACTTT CASSLAAVAYNSPLHF
TRBJ2-6 TRBV20-1 . . TGCAGTGCTTTCTCTGGGGCCAACGTCCTGACTTTC CSAFSGANVLTF
TRBJ1-1 TRBV2 . . TGTGCCAGCAGTGAGGAGGGGGGAAAGGGCACTGAAGCTTTCTTT CASSEEGGKGTEAFF
TRBJ2-7 TRBV6-1 . . TGTGCCAGCAGTGACCCCCCCGCCTACGAGCAGTACTTC CASSDPPAYEQYF
TRBJ2-1 TRBV7-2 TRBD2 once TGTGCCAGCATTCAAGCGGGAGTAGGGCCGAATGAGCAGTTCTTC CASIQAGVGPNEQFF
TRBJ1-6 TRBV30 . . TGTGCCTGGAGTGCGGGCCCGCAGTGGCCCCTCCACTTT CAWSAGPQWPLHF
TRBJ1-5 TRBV6-1 . . TGTGCCAGCAGTATGGGTCGGGGTCAGCCCCAGCATTTT CASSMGRGQPQHF
TRBJ2-3 TRBV4-2 . . TGTGCCAGCAGCCAAGTGGACCCAGACACAGATACGCAGTATTTT CASSQVDPDTDTQYF
TRBJ2-2 TRBV7-3 TRBD2 . TGTGCCAGCAGCCGGGGGGGCGGGGAGCTGTTTTTT CASSRGGGELFF
TRBJ1-5 TRBV19 . . TGTGCCAGTAGTATAGTGGGGACAAATCCCGAAGGCCAGCATTTT CASSIVGTNPEGQHF
TRBJ1-5 TRBV24-1 . . TGTGCCACCAGTGAGGGTGGACAGCCCAATCAGCCCCAGCATTTT CATSEGGQPNQPQHF
TRBJ2-7 TRBV5-4 TRBD2 few TGTGCCAGTATGGGGGTAGCGGGAGAAAACGAGCAGTACTTC CASMGVAGENEQYF
TRBJ2-5 TRBV20-1 . . TGCAGTGCTAGGATATCTTGGGAGGCCCAGTACTTC CSARISWEAQYF
TRBJ2-4 TRBV12-3/TRBV12-4 . . TGTGCCAGCAGCCTATCAGGAGGGGAGACAAACATTCAGTACTTC CASSLSGGETNIQYF
TRBJ1-6 TRBV6-1 TRBD1 . TGTGCCAGCAGCGCCTGGGGGACAGATAATTCACCCCTCCACTTT CASSAWGTDNSPLHF
TRBJ2-5 TRBV2 . few TGTGCCAGCAGTGAATCGGGCCGGGAGACCCAGTACTTC CASSESGRETQYF
TRBJ2-3 TRBV20-1 TRBD2 once TGCAGTGCTAGAGATTTGGGACTAGCGGGACCAGATACGCAGTATTTT CSARDLGLAGPDTQYF
TRBJ2-7 TRBV7-2 . few TGTGCCAGCAGCCGACCCGTCGAAGCCTACGAGCAGTACTTC CASSRPVEAYEQYF
TRBJ1-1 TRBV6-1 . few TGTGCCAGCAGTCAGGGGCCCTGGGGGGAGCCGGCTGAAGCTTTCTTT CASSQGPWGEPAEAFF
TRBJ2-5 TRBV11-3 TRBD2 few TGTGCCAGCAGCCCCAGATCCGGGACTAGCGGCTTAGAGACCCAGTACTTC CASSPRSGTSGLETQYF
TRBJ1-1 TRBV20-1 . . TGCAGGGAGGGGACGGGGGTGTACACTGAAGCTTTCTTT CREGTGVYTEAFF
TRBJ2-5 TRBV5-1 . . TGCGCCAGCAGCTTGATGGGGGGAGGAGAGACCCAGTACTTC CASSLMGGGETQYF
TRBJ2-1 TRBV28 . . TGTGCCAGCAAGACACCCTCCTACAATGAGCAGTTCTTC CASKTPSYNEQFF
TRBJ1-1 TRBV7-3 TRBD1 . TGTGCCAGCAGCTCGTACAGGGGGTCTGAAGCTTTCTTT CASSSYRGSEAFF
TRBJ2-1 TRBV6-1 TRBD2 few TGTGCCAGCAGACAGACACCAGCGGGGTCTTCCAATGAGCAGTTCTTC CASRQTPAGSSNEQFF
TRBJ2-3 TRBV6-1 TRBD2 . TGTGCCAGCAGCACCGGGGGGGGGCCAGATACGCAGTATTTT CASSTGGGPDTQYF
TRBJ2-1 TRBV18 . . TGTGCCAGCTCACCCTTGTCTGGGGGGAATGAGCAGTTCTTC CASSPLSGGNEQFF
TRBJ1-3 TRBV12-3/TRBV12-4 . . TGTGCCAGCAGTTTAGTGAGCTCTGGAAACACCATATATTTT CASSLVSSGNTIYF
TRBJ1-1 TRBV2 . . TGTGCCAGCAGAGTCACTGAAGCTTTCTTT CASRVTEAFF
TRBJ1-4 TRBV7-9 . . TGTGCCAGCAGCTTATGGGCAACTAATGAAAAACTGTTTTTT CASSLWATNEKLFF
TRBJ2-5 TRBV6-1 . . TGTGCCAGCAGGCGGTCACAAGAGACCCAGTACTTC CASRRSQETQYF
TRBJ2-7 TRBV6-1 . few TGTGCCAGCATGAACATACAGGGAGCAGAGCAGTACTTC CASMNIQGAEQYF
TRBJ2-5 TRBV5-6 . once TGTGCCAGCAGCTTACGAAGGGGGGAGACCCAGTACTTC CASSLRRGETQYF
TRBJ1-2 TRBV28 . . TGTGCCAGCAGTTTAACATTAAAACAGGTTGGCTACACCTTC CASSLTLKQVGYTF
TRBJ1-4 TRBV20-1 . . TGCAGTGCTACGTCTTCGATTGAGGCTAATGAAAAACTGTTTTTT CSATSSIEANEKLFF
TRBJ1-1 TRBV23-1 TRBD1 few TGCGCCAGCAGTCAATTGCACAGGGGGCGTGAAGCTTTCTTT CASSQLHRGREAFF
TRBJ2-1 TRBV7-5 . . . CISVPEAPPGGEINEQFF
TRBJ2-2 TRBV2 TRBD2 few TGTGCCAGCAGTCGACTAGCCTACACCGGGGAGCTGTTTTTT CASSRLAYTGELFF
TRBJ1-5 TRBV9 . . TGTGCCAGCAGCGTAGGACCGAACAATCAGCCCCAGCATTTT CASSVGPNNQPQHF
TRBJ2-1 TRBV27 . few TGTGCCAGCAGTTTCTTCGGGACCGAGTTCTTC CASSFFGTEFF
TRBJ2-7 TRBV7-7 . few TGTGCTAGCAGCCCGTACAGGGAAGGCGAGCAGTACTTC CASSPYREGEQYF